These T cell receptor beta chains were read from a single sample in a study of blood T cell repertoires in COVID-19. Libraries were prepared by immunoSEQ multiplex PCR; TCRdb keeps only in-frame clonotypes and omits some of them. The profile shows around 140,000 clones, approximately 81% of them singletons. Sequencing was performed on peripheral blood. The receptor set was obtained from a human donor in a cohort sampled during active COVID-19. The CDR3 runs from the conserved cysteine through the conserved F or W. The order of the fields is CDR3 DNA, CDR3 protein, J gene, clone size, V gene, D gene. The D gene is left open where the match is weak. Clone size is given for some rows only: seen once, a few or many times, or a class if the clone is expanded.

CDR3nt: TGCGCCAGCCTCCGGGGGGAACAGGGCCTCAAACAATACTACGAGCAGTACTTC; CDR3aa: CASLRGEQGLKQYYEQYF; j_gene: TRBJ2-7; abundance: NA; v_gene: TRBV5-1; d_gene: NA
CDR3nt: TGCGCCAGCAGCCCGGACAGATATCAGCCCCAGCATTTT; CDR3aa: CASSPDRYQPQHF; j_gene: TRBJ1-5; abundance: NA; v_gene: TRBV4-1; d_gene: NA
CDR3nt: TGTGCCACCAGTGAACCAGGGCATGATACAGATACGCAGTATTTT; CDR3aa: CATSEPGHDTDTQYF; j_gene: TRBJ2-3; abundance: few; v_gene: TRBV24-1; d_gene: NA
CDR3nt: TGCGCCAGCAGCTTGGCCTTACAGAAAAATGAAAAACTGTTTTTT; CDR3aa: CASSLALQKNEKLFF; j_gene: TRBJ1-4; abundance: once; v_gene: TRBV5-1; d_gene: NA
CDR3nt: TGTGCCAGCAGCAAACCCGGACTAGCGGGACTCGATGAGCAGTTCTTC; CDR3aa: CASSKPGLAGLDEQFF; j_gene: TRBJ2-1; abundance: NA; v_gene: TRBV21-1; d_gene: NA
CDR3nt: TGTGCCACCAGCACACGGGACAGCTACAATGAGCAGTTCTTC; CDR3aa: CATSTRDSYNEQFF; j_gene: TRBJ2-1; abundance: NA; v_gene: TRBV15; d_gene: TRBD1
CDR3nt: TGTGCCAGTAGAAGAGGCGACTATGGCTACACCTTC; CDR3aa: CASRRGDYGYTF; j_gene: TRBJ1-2; abundance: NA; v_gene: TRBV19; d_gene: NA
CDR3nt: TGCGCCAGCAGCTCCCCGGGACAGGGAAATTCACCCCTCCACTTT; CDR3aa: CASSSPGQGNSPLHF; j_gene: TRBJ1-6; abundance: NA; v_gene: TRBV5-1; d_gene: TRBD1
CDR3nt: TGCGCCAGCAGCTTGAGGGGGAACTCTGGGGCCAACGTCCTGACTTTC; CDR3aa: CASSLRGNSGANVLTF; j_gene: TRBJ2-6; abundance: NA; v_gene: TRBV5-1; d_gene: NA
CDR3nt: TGTGCCAGCAGCCGGGACAGGGAACGGACCCAGTACTTC; CDR3aa: CASSRDRERTQYF; j_gene: TRBJ2-5; abundance: NA; v_gene: TRBV11-2; d_gene: TRBD1
CDR3nt: TGTGCCAGCAGCTTAGTCCTAGCGGGAGGGCTACCCTACGAGCAGTACTTC; CDR3aa: CASSLVLAGGLPYEQYF; j_gene: TRBJ2-7; abundance: once; v_gene: TRBV7-2; d_gene: TRBD2
CDR3nt: TGTGCCAGCAGTTTAGGGACAGGATACTATGACCGGAGCTCCTACGAGCAGTACTTC; CDR3aa: CASSLGTGYYDRSSYEQYF; j_gene: TRBJ2-7; abundance: NA; v_gene: TRBV28; d_gene: TRBD1
CDR3nt: TGTGCCAGCAGCTACAGACAGGGGGACAATCAGCCCCAGCATTTT; CDR3aa: CASSYRQGDNQPQHF; j_gene: TRBJ1-5; abundance: NA; v_gene: TRBV5-6; d_gene: TRBD1
CDR3nt: TGTGCCAGCAGCTTAAGGGGGGGACAGGGTGCCTCACCCCTCCACTTT; CDR3aa: CASSLRGGQGASPLHF; j_gene: TRBJ1-6; abundance: few; v_gene: TRBV7-9; d_gene: TRBD1
CDR3nt: TGCGCCAGCAGCTTGGGGCCGAACACTGAAGCTTTCTTT; CDR3aa: CASSLGPNTEAFF; j_gene: TRBJ1-1; abundance: NA; v_gene: TRBV5-1; d_gene: NA
CDR3nt: TGCGCCAGCAGCGGACTAGCGGGAGTGGGTAAGACCCAGTACTTC; CDR3aa: CASSGLAGVGKTQYF; j_gene: TRBJ2-5; abundance: NA; v_gene: TRBV5-1; d_gene: TRBD2
CDR3nt: TGTGCCAGCAGTTTATCTGGTCAGGGGGCAGAGAACTATGGCTACACCTTC; CDR3aa: CASSLSGQGAENYGYTF; j_gene: TRBJ1-2; abundance: NA; v_gene: TRBV28; d_gene: TRBD1
CDR3nt: TGCGCCAGCAGCCAAGGCCCAGGGAAAACCCAGTACTTC; CDR3aa: CASSQGPGKTQYF; j_gene: TRBJ2-5; abundance: few; v_gene: TRBV4-3; d_gene: NA
CDR3nt: TGTGCCAGCAGCCAGTCCGGGTACGAGCAGTACTTC; CDR3aa: CASSQSGYEQYF; j_gene: TRBJ2-7; abundance: NA; v_gene: TRBV4-2; d_gene: NA
CDR3nt: TGTGCCAGCAGCTTGAGCGGGAGGCTAAATGAGCAGTTCTTC; CDR3aa: CASSLSGRLNEQFF; j_gene: TRBJ2-1; abundance: NA; v_gene: TRBV7-3; d_gene: TRBD2
CDR3nt: TGTGCCAGCTCACCAACAGGGGTTGGCAATCAGCCCCAGCATTTT; CDR3aa: CASSPTGVGNQPQHF; j_gene: TRBJ1-5; abundance: NA; v_gene: TRBV18; d_gene: TRBD1
CDR3nt: TGTGCCAGTAGTCCGAGACACCGAACCTACGAGCAGTACTTC; CDR3aa: CASSPRHRTYEQYF; j_gene: TRBJ2-7; abundance: NA; v_gene: TRBV19; d_gene: NA
CDR3nt: TGTGCCAGCAGCTTAGGAGCGTTTCGGGATCTTCCCTACGAGCAGTACTTC; CDR3aa: CASSLGAFRDLPYEQYF; j_gene: TRBJ2-7; abundance: few; v_gene: TRBV5-6; d_gene: NA
CDR3nt: TGCGCCAGCAGCCAAGTTGACATGGGGCTTTCCTACAATGAGCAGTTCTTC; CDR3aa: CASSQVDMGLSYNEQFF; j_gene: TRBJ2-1; abundance: NA; v_gene: TRBV4-1; d_gene: NA
CDR3nt: TGTGCCAGCAGCACGAGGACTAGCGGGAGCACAGATACGCAGTATTTT; CDR3aa: CASSTRTSGSTDTQYF; j_gene: TRBJ2-3; abundance: NA; v_gene: TRBV9; d_gene: TRBD2
CDR3nt: TGTGCCAGCAGGGGTGTCAGGGGAACACCCTACGAGCAGTACTTC; CDR3aa: CASRGVRGTPYEQYF; j_gene: TRBJ2-7; abundance: NA; v_gene: TRBV2; d_gene: NA
CDR3nt: TGTGCCAGCAGGCCGGGACAGGGGGACGAGCAGTACTTC; CDR3aa: CASRPGQGDEQYF; j_gene: TRBJ2-7; abundance: NA; v_gene: TRBV7-8; d_gene: TRBD1
CDR3nt: TGTGCCAGCAGTTACTCGACTAGCGGGAGTACTTACGAGCAGTACTTC; CDR3aa: CASSYSTSGSTYEQYF; j_gene: TRBJ2-7; abundance: few; v_gene: TRBV6-5; d_gene: TRBD2
CDR3nt: TGCACCAGCAGCCAAGAAACAGACGGGGGGCGCCCAGAGACCCAGTACTTC; CDR3aa: CTSSQETDGGRPETQYF; j_gene: TRBJ2-5; abundance: NA; v_gene: TRBV1; d_gene: NA
CDR3nt: TGCGCCAGCAGCCAAGGACCAACAGGGGGTTTTGGAAACACCATATATTTT; CDR3aa: CASSQGPTGGFGNTIYF; j_gene: TRBJ1-3; abundance: NA; v_gene: TRBV4-1; d_gene: TRBD1
CDR3nt: TGTGCCAGCAGCTTCTCCGGTCTGATCTCTAACTATGGCTACACCTTC; CDR3aa: CASSFSGLISNYGYTF; j_gene: TRBJ1-2; abundance: once; v_gene: TRBV7-2; d_gene: NA
CDR3nt: TGTGCCAGCAGTCGGACAGGCGCCGCGGAATTTGAAAAACTGTTTTTT; CDR3aa: CASSRTGAAEFEKLFF; j_gene: TRBJ1-4; abundance: NA; v_gene: TRBV5-6; d_gene: TRBD1
CDR3nt: TGTGCCAGCAGCCAATATCTGAACACTGAAGCTTTCTTT; CDR3aa: CASSQYLNTEAFF; j_gene: TRBJ1-1; abundance: NA; v_gene: TRBV3-1/TRBV3-2; d_gene: NA
CDR3nt: TGTGCCAGCTCACCAGGAATGGCAGGGGGCAATCAGCCCCAGCATTTT; CDR3aa: CASSPGMAGGNQPQHF; j_gene: TRBJ1-5; abundance: few; v_gene: TRBV18; d_gene: NA
CDR3nt: TGTGCCAGCAGTATGCGGAACGAGCAGTACTTC; CDR3aa: CASSMRNEQYF; j_gene: TRBJ2-7; abundance: few; v_gene: TRBV2; d_gene: NA